A single sample is the source of the 10 T cell receptor beta chains below, sequenced in a study of OX40 agonist ivuxolimab in advanced cancers. TCRdb's copy holds only in-frame clones and misses some; the assay was immunoSEQ multiplex PCR. Found here are more than 75,000 clones, approximately 91% of them singletons; the top ten hold around 0.72%. The sample consisted of CD4+ or CD8+ T cells sorted from blood, taken in a trial of the OX40 agonist ivuxolimab. The receptor set was obtained from an adult with an advanced solid tumor such as melanoma, head and neck, liver or kidney cancer.

The chain has TRBV27 and TRBJ2-7; unclear D gene. CDR3 size: 14 residues. Germline V lookup: CDR1 MNHEY, CDR2 SMNVEV (reference sequence). Trimming stripped 3 bases from V and 3 bases from J, with 12 bases between. CDR3 amino acids: CASSFMQTLYEQYF. For the CDR3, the DNA is TGTGCCAGCAGTTTTATGCAGACCCTCTACGAGCAGTACTTC.

V and J are TRBV14 and TRBJ1-3; no firm D call. This CDR3 spans 16 amino acids. Germline V CDR1 and CDR2: SGHDN, FVKESK. Deletions cut 4 bases from V and 0 bases from J, with 13 bases between. CDR3 sequence (DNA): TGTGCCAGCAGCCGCCTGGGAGAGTCCTCTGGAAACACCATATATTTT. This sequence encodes CASSRLGESSGNTIYF.

This sequence joins TRBV7-2 and TRBJ2-2; D perhaps matches TRBD1 (5 bases). This CDR3 is 15 amino acids long. Trimming removed 8 bases at V and 0 bases at J, with 13 bases between. Germline V gives CDR1 SGHTA, CDR2 FQGNSA. The CDR3 region has the DNA TGTGCCAGCGGGAATGGGGCCACGAACACCGGGGAGCTGTTTTTT. It is translated as CASGNGATNTGELFF.

With regard to this clone: The junction departs from germline at one end; a sequencing error may be responsible. The chain is built from TRBV2 and TRBJ1-5, with D unclear. Germline CDR1 reads SNHLY; CDR2 reads FYNNEI. The CDR3 covers 15 residues. The DNA for the CDR3 is TGTGCCAGCAGTAAAGCCCAGACTAGCAATCAGCCCCAGCATTTT. Residues: CASSKAQTSNQPQHF.

V is TRBV27 and J is TRBJ1-1, with unresolved D. V lost 5 bases and J 6 bases, leaving 16 bases between the germline ends. CDR3 size: 14 residues. Per germline, CDR1 MNHEY and CDR2 SMNVEV (reference sequence). This CDR3 is CASSRDGAGSEAFF. The CDR3 DNA reads as TGTGCCAGCAGTCGCGACGGTGCCGGGTCTGAAGCTTTCTTT.

The chain has TRBV5-1 and TRBJ1-4; D unresolved. The V end lost 3 bases, the J end lost 0 bases, and 6 bases lay between the germline ends. In germline, CDR1 is SGHRS, CDR2 YFSETQ. The CDR3 sequence is 14 residues long. This chain's CDR3 is CASSSAATNEKLFF. DNA of the CDR3: TGCGCCAGCAGCTCCGCAGCAACTAATGAAAAACTGTTTTTT. Full variable domain (remainder filled in from reference TRBV5-1 and TRBJ1-4): KAGVTQTPRYLIKTRGQQVTLSCSPISGHRSVSWYQQTPGQGLQFLFEYFSETQRNKGNFPGRFSGRQFSNSRSEMNVSTLELGDSALYLCASSSAATNEKLFFGSGTQLSVL.

The genes are TRBV6-1 and TRBJ2-7; 7 nucleotides align to TRBD2. Germline trimming cut 4 bases from V and 6 bases from J; bases unmatched to any gene: 3. CDR3 length equals 12 residues. Germline values: CDR1 MNHNS, CDR2 SASEGT. This CDR3 is CASSVGGVEQYF. CDR3 DNA sequence: TGTGCCAGCAGTGTTGGGGGGGTCGAGCAGTACTTC.

J is TRBJ2-3 and V is TRBV11-2; D is unclear. CDR1 and CDR2 from the germline V gene are SGHAT and FQNNGV. V dropped 5 bases and J dropped 2 bases, with 8 bases sitting between them. The CDR3 is made up of 13 amino acids. This CDR3 reads CASSLYSTDTQYF. The DNA for the CDR3 is TGTGCCAGCAGCCTGTACTCCACAGATACGCAGTATTTT.

The rearrangement links TRBV18 to TRBJ1-1; TRBD1 matches at 10 bases. V trimming: 6 bases; J trimming: 1 base; junction bases outside the gene matches: 5. Germline-derived CDR1 and CDR2 are KGHSH and LQKENI. CDR3 size: 15 residues. The CDR3 protein is CASSPWDRGNTEAFF. The CDR3 DNA is TGTGCCAGCTCCCCTTGGGACAGGGGGAACACTGAAGCTTTCTTT.

The table lists this clone with a few counts. V and J are TRBV18 and TRBJ1-5, with 8 nucleotides matching TRBD1. The germline V gene encodes CDR1 KGHSH and CDR2 LQKENI. J gave up 7 bases and V 6 bases, and 14 bases lay outside the gene matches. There are 16 residues in the CDR3. CDR3 sequence (DNA): TGTGCCAGCTCGGCAAAAGACACAGGGGGAGGACAGCCCCAGCATTTT. Amino acid sequence: CASSAKDTGGGQPQHF.